This entry lists 2 T cell receptor beta chains sequenced from one sample in a study of cytomegalovirus exposure and HLA in healthy donors. The PCR ran on 60 Vbeta and 13 Jbeta primers. Clones were read by immunoSEQ multiplex PCR, and TCRdb kept only the in-frame ones, dropping some. The table lists 65,000 to 85,000 clones, around 9.1% of them singletons. Sample: PBMCs. Receptors were obtained from a man aged 55 to 69 in good health and CMV-seropositive.

This clone was observed a few times. The V call is TRBV5-6, the J call TRBJ2-3; D remains ambiguous. The CDR3 spans 13 residues. Per germline, CDR1 SGHDT and CDR2 YYEEEE. V lost 3 bases to trimming and J lost 3 bases, with 8 bases between them. The CDR3 here is CASSSVLTDTQYF. The CDR3 DNA reads as TGTGCCAGCAGCTCCGTACTGACAGATACGCAGTATTTT.

This clone was seen more than once but under ten times. The CDR3 region is CASSWEGQGNQPQHF. CDR3 coding DNA: TGTGCCAGCAGCTGGGAGGGACAGGGCAATCAGCCCCAGCATTTT. V is TRBV28 and J is TRBJ1-5; 8 nucleotides match TRBD1. Germline-derived CDR1 and CDR2 are MDHEN and SYDVKM. V shed 6 bases, J shed 2 bases, and the junction held 6 bases outside the gene matches. This CDR3 has 15 residues. Based on the CDR3 plus reference TRBV28 and TRBJ1-5, the full variable domain is DVKVTQSSRYLVKRTGEKVFLECVQDMDHENMFWYRQDPGLGLRLIYFSYDVKMKEKGDIPEGYSVSREKKERFSLILESASTNQTSMYLCASSWEGQGNQPQHFGDGTRLSIL.